This T cell receptor beta chain was obtained from a study of regulatory T cells in long-lasting Graves disease (dated by TCRdb to the early 2020s). For the wider study: In the newly diagnosed Graves' disease group, patients had been taking antithyroid drugs for less than 3 months. TCR sequencing covered roughly 13 persistent and approximately 20 newly diagnosed Graves' disease patients, 33 samples in total. Patients with persistent Graves' disease were compared with patients with newly diagnosed Graves' disease using TCR sequencing and RNA sequencing of peripheral blood. The study was registered as a clinical trial and conducted in China.

Receptor amplification or capture employed multiplex PCR. Sequencing took place on an Illumina HiSeq 4000. iRepertoire HTBI primers and Arm-PCR amplification of CDR3 regions were used to construct TCR beta libraries. PCR products were gel purified before sequencing. As for the original processing: Across samples, about 63 TRBV and 13 to 15 TRBJ segments were identified and used for gene usage analysis of CDR3 amino acid clonotypes. COPE and FqMerger were used to merge filtered high-quality paired reads into contigs. Contigs were aligned with BLAST to IMGT TRBV, TRBD and TRBJ reference genes, and CDR3 was defined per IMGT. Any clonotype with a frequency above 0.1% was counted as a highly expanded clone. Repertoire diversity was measured by Shannon entropy, and V-J evenness by the Gini coefficient. Clonotypes shared by more than one individual were considered public. TCRdb reanalyzed the raw reads on its own, using fastp at Q25 for trimming and MiXCR for clone calling, and kept in-frame beta chains. Rows with a matching CDR3 protein are joined into one entry that keeps the most common DNA and genes. V and J calls and clone size were set by TCRdb, not the authors. This sample has about 360,000 distinct CDR3 sequences in its table, and 15% to 20% of those were observed once. Around 21% of the sample is in the top ten clones.

V is pared back by 3 bases and J by 2 bases, with 14 bases lying between the germline termini. The germline V gene gives CDR1 as MNHNS and CDR2 as SASEGT. The CDR3, from cysteine to phenylalanine, totals 15 residues. Kept here is only the CDR3 DNA, which spans 45 bases and is read in frame from base 1. General study outcomes and caveats: Because the primary lesion, thyroid tissue, could not be accessed, the study looked at peripheral blood alone. Sequencing and analysis were limited to the TCR beta chain. Persistent patients shared more public clonotypes among themselves (2,741) than newly diagnosed patients did (nearly 1,000). The authors noted that the small sample size was a limitation that may lower accuracy. Preferential use of TRBV28, TRBJ1-2 and TRBJ2-5 was observed in persistent disease, whereas TRBV20-1 and TRBJ2-1 were favored in newly diagnosed disease. Persistent Graves' disease patients showed lower TCR Shannon entropy and fewer highly expanded clones than newly diagnosed patients, suggesting clonal expansion.

Reading the label with the study, this specimen's time point is: newly diagnosed GD, antithyroid drugs for less than 3 months. For both TCR sequencing and RNA sequencing, RNA was extracted from PBMCs using TRIzol. The diagnosis of Graves' disease followed American Thyroid Association guidelines. Recruitment of patients was carried out at an endocrinology department in Xi'an, China. From each patient, around 9 milliliters of peripheral blood was collected into an EDTA anticoagulant tube. PBMCs were isolated by Ficoll Paque Plus density gradient separation without further T cell sorting. RNA quality was checked with an Agilent 2100 Bioanalyzer and agarose gel, and concentration with a NanoDrop 2000. This clonotype was seen only a few times. Its antigen is still unknown. Base qualities are not provided; no much larger clone lies one nucleotide away. These data also formed part of another study, on T cells in Graves' hyperthyroidism and ophthalmopathy. Per the second study: Graves' hyperthyroidism was defined as stable when no progression to ophthalmopathy occurred over 18 months of follow-up. Hyperthyroidism patients were newly diagnosed, had a disease duration of under 2 months, and were aged 18 to 65 years. Any patient with an uncontrolled infection, another autoimmune disease, pregnancy or lactation was excluded. Diagnoses relied on clinical symptoms, serum thyroxine and TRAb, thyroid ultrasound and orbital computed tomography. The first round of RT-PCR for the TCR CDR3 was performed with the HTBI primer set and the Qiagen OneStep RT-PCR kit. Most expanded thyroid clonotypes (frequency above 0.001) were also detected in blood, a finding suggesting that blood repertoires may reflect thyroid immune responses. In cross-validation, a model built on a 13 V-J signature told ophthalmopathy apart from stable hyperthyroidism with 87.88% sensitivity and 81% to 82% specificity, and in testing the same model reached 80%/75%. In validation, the model predicted progression to ophthalmopathy with over 65% sensitivity and around 72% specificity, a median of 6.5 months before onset. To identify distinguishing TCR V-J signatures, a discovery cohort of 90 to 100 patients was used, comprising 43 with Graves' ophthalmopathy and approximately 57 with stable Graves' hyperthyroidism. An independent validation cohort of 18 to 20 hyperthyroidism patients and 17 patients who later progressed to ophthalmopathy tested prospective prediction of ophthalmopathy. The roughly 90 discovery patients were divided at random into training and test sets in a 7:3 ratio. In several Graves' hyperthyroidism patients, the study also compared T-cell repertoires from thyroid tissue with T-cell repertoires from blood. Following sampling, methimazole starting at 30 mg daily was given to hyperthyroidism patients, and high-dose intravenous methylprednisolone was given to ophthalmopathy patients. The libraries were constructed in a second round of multiplex PCR and then size-selected and purified. The libraries were sequenced on an Illumina HiSeq2000 using paired-end 100 bp reads. SOAPnuke was used to process the raw data, with reads discarded if the reads contained adapters or uncalled bases, had a mean Phred below 15, or lacked an exact constant-primer or identifier match. High-quality paired reads were merged with COPE v1.2.5, and unique nucleotide sequences were defined as clonotypes. Clonotypes were aligned to IMGT TRBV, TRBD and TRBJ reference segments using MiTCR v1.1. The analysis was restricted to V-J combinations with a frequency above 0.0001, which together covered 99% to 99.2% of the repertoires. A TCS score was defined as the ratio between F50 (clonal expansion) and ExV (chaos), using BLOSUM62-based TCRdist between CDR3 peptides within each V-J. Welch's t-statistics and random forest reduced 514 V-J features to under 15, which were used in a naive Bayes classifier (R e1071). Sample size was not statistically predetermined, and investigators were not blinded to group allocation. The paper describes TCR Vbeta CDR3 sequencing of 120 to 150 peripheral blood samples, made up of 43 ophthalmopathy patients, around 78 hyperthyroidism patients and roughly 17 progressor patients.

The sequence derives from a woman aged 18-30 years with Graves disease. Donor details come from another sample of the same person, matched by shared clones. The starting material was peripheral blood mononuclear cells (PBMCs), obtained at new diagnosis, from a patient treated with antithyroid drugs. The chain employs TRBV6-1 and TRBJ2-7; the D gene cannot be resolved reliably. In nucleotide form, the sequence is TGTGCCAGCAGTGAGTTCCCCGTTGCGACCTACGAGCAGTACTTC. This codes for CASSEFPVATYEQYF.